This is a list of T cell receptor beta chains from one sample in a study of molecular identifiers for immune sequencing clone quantification. Each CDR3 protein gets one entry after TCRdb re-called the PCR reads with MiXCR. The table has 550,000 to 750,000 distinct CDR3 sequences, 20% seen once. Sequenced material: naive CD8+ T cells from blood, with Jurkat cell RNA spiked in. Source of these receptors: a human donor in good health. Some libraries in this study had Jurkat cell RNA spiked in. CDR3s include the opening cysteine and the closing phenylalanine or tryptophan. D genes are given only for firm matches. Only part of the rows carry a size: once, few, many, or a class if the clone is expanded.

d_gene,j_gene,abundance,v_gene,CDR3aa,CDR3nt
.,TRBJ2-7,.,TRBV28,CAGRPLSSYEQYF,TGTGCCGGCAGGCCTCTGAGCTCCTACGAGCAGTACTTC
.,TRBJ1-1,many,TRBV9,CASAKDRNTEAFF,TGTGCCAGCGCGAAGGACAGGAACACTGAAGCTTTCTTT
.,TRBJ2-7,many,TRBV4-2,CASSHSGIYEQYF,TGTGCCAGCAGCCATTCCGGCATCTACGAGCAGTACTTC
.,TRBJ1-1,.,TRBV9,CASSDTGKGTEAFF,TGTGCCAGCAGCGATACAGGGAAGGGTACTGAAGCTTTCTTT
TRBD2,TRBJ2-3,.,TRBV7-2,CASSTLAGGFTDTQYF,TGTGCCAGCAGCACCTTAGCGGGAGGGTTTACAGATACGCAGTATTTT
TRBD2,TRBJ2-5,many,TRBV7-2,CASSWGLAGGKETQYF,TGTGCCAGCAGCTGGGGACTAGCGGGGGGGAAAGAGACCCAGTACTTC
.,TRBJ1-5,.,TRBV6-5,CASSTTRDGNQPQHF,TGTGCCAGCAGTACAACCCGGGACGGCAATCAGCCCCAGCATTTT
.,TRBJ1-1,many,TRBV4-1,CASWDEGFSTEAFF,TGCGCCAGCTGGGATGAGGGGTTCTCGACTGAAGCTTTCTTT
TRBD1,TRBJ2-3,many,TRBV4-3,CASSPGQGAWDTQYF,TGCGCCAGCAGCCCCGGACAGGGGGCGTGGGATACGCAGTATTTT
.,TRBJ1-1,many,TRBV6-6,CASSIVGGVNTEAFF,TGTGCCAGCAGTATAGTGGGAGGGGTCAACACTGAAGCTTTCTTT
.,TRBJ2-7,many,TRBV7-9,CASSLGPVEQYF,TGCGCCAGCAGCTTGGGGCCAGTCGAGCAGTACTTC
TRBD1,TRBJ2-2,many,TRBV28,CASSPRTGAGELFF,TGTGCCAGCAGTCCCCGGACAGGGGCCGGGGAGCTGTTTTTT
TRBD2,TRBJ2-7,many,TRBV20-1,CSARGIAGGPYEQYF,TGCAGTGCCAGAGGAATAGCGGGAGGGCCGTACGAGCAGTACTTC
.,TRBJ2-7,many,TRBV9,CASSVGAGPAYEQYF,TGTGCCAGCAGCGTAGGCGCGGGACCAGCCTACGAGCAGTACTTC
TRBD1,TRBJ2-3,many,TRBV6-5,CASSRRDRGRDTQYF,TGTGCCAGCAGCCGCCGGGACAGGGGAAGAGATACGCAGTATTTT
.,TRBJ2-7,.,TRBV12-3/TRBV12-4,CATKSPTVYEQYF,TGTGCCACCAAATCCCCCACAGTCTACGAGCAGTACTTC
TRBD2,TRBJ2-1,few,TRBV20-1,CSARVAGGPYEQFF,TGCAGTGCTAGAGTTGCGGGGGGGCCCTATGAGCAGTTCTTC
.,TRBJ2-7,many,TRBV5-1,CASSFNPSVDPHEQYF,TGCGCCAGCAGCTTTAATCCTAGCGTGGATCCCCACGAGCAGTACTTC
.,TRBJ2-6,many,TRBV7-9,CASSLSPGIHSGANVLTF,TGTGCCAGCAGCTTAAGTCCGGGGATCCACTCTGGGGCCAACGTCCTGACTTTC
TRBD1,TRBJ2-5,many,TRBV12-3/TRBV12-4,CASRTGGEETQYF,TGTGCCAGCAGAACAGGGGGCGAAGAGACCCAGTACTTC
.,TRBJ1-1,.,TRBV7-8,CASSLGPPQGETEAFF,TGTGCCAGCAGCTTAGGTCCCCCTCAGGGAGAGACTGAAGCTTTCTTT
.,TRBJ1-5,many,TRBV12-5,CASGPPERDYSNQPQHF,TGTGCTAGTGGTCCCCCGGAGAGAGATTATAGCAATCAGCCCCAGCATTTT
TRBD2,TRBJ2-1,many,TRBV7-2,CASSRSSGGRGSYNEQFF,TGTGCCAGCAGCCGATCTAGCGGGGGGCGGGGCTCCTACAATGAGCAGTTCTTC
.,TRBJ1-1,.,TRBV4-3,CASSPWRGSGTEAFF,TGCGCCAGCAGCCCATGGCGGGGGAGCGGGACTGAAGCTTTCTTT
.,TRBJ2-7,many,TRBV5-6,CASSSDSEDEQYF,TGTGCCAGCAGCTCGGACAGTGAGGACGAGCAGTACTTC
TRBD2,TRBJ2-3,many,TRBV5-1,CASSLKTSDVSTDTQYF,TGCGCCAGCAGCCTGAAAACTAGCGACGTTAGCACAGATACGCAGTATTTT
.,TRBJ1-1,many,TRBV5-6,CASSFSQLNTEAFF,TGTGCCAGCAGCTTCAGTCAGTTGAACACTGAAGCTTTCTTT
.,TRBJ1-2,once,TRBV12-3/TRBV12-4,CASSLGTSSFNHGYTF,TGTGCCAGCAGTTTAGGAACATCAAGTTTTAACCATGGCTACACCTTC
TRBD2,TRBJ2-1,.,TRBV18,CASSDLGLADPNEQFF,TGTGCCAGCTCAGACCTGGGACTAGCAGACCCCAATGAGCAGTTCTTC
.,TRBJ1-2,many,TRBV10-2,CASSATDTIFSYGYTF,TGCGCCAGCAGTGCGACAGACACCATTTTCTCCTATGGCTACACCTTC
TRBD2,TRBJ2-7,.,TRBV20-1,CSATPGLAYEQYF,TGCAGTGCTACCCCTGGACTAGCCTACGAGCAGTACTTC
TRBD1,TRBJ2-2,many,TRBV27,CASSHSGTGTNTGELFF,TGTGCCAGCAGTCACTCCGGGACAGGGACGAACACCGGGGAGCTGTTTTTT
TRBD2,TRBJ2-7,many,TRBV5-1,CASSLFPLAGGVGVSYEQYF,TGCGCCAGCAGCTTATTTCCTCTAGCGGGAGGGGTCGGCGTGTCCTACGAGCAGTACTTC